This T cell receptor (beta chain) was sequenced for a study of CD8+ T cells in alopecia areata. cDNA prepared by RNA extraction and subsequent reverse transcription served as the template for sequencing. Generated by immunoSEQ multiplex PCR, the TCRdb table keeps only in-frame clones and is missing some. The sample consists of 150,000 to 200,000 clones, just under 60% of them appearing once. Germline V gene data show CDR1 as MGHRA and CDR2 as YSYEKL. The CDR3 has 17 amino acids. V shed 3 bases, J shed 2 bases, and the junction held 11 bases outside the gene matches. The sequencing here drew on CD4+ T cells sorted from blood, taken at week 0. The chain links TRBV4-1 to TRBJ2-3, with 7 nucleotides matching TRBD2. The source is a human donor with alopecia areata. CDR3 sequence reads: CASSHGRALAVTDTQYF. The CDR3 coding sequence is TGCGCCAGCAGCCACGGACGGGCCCTAGCGGTCACAGATACGCAGTATTTT.